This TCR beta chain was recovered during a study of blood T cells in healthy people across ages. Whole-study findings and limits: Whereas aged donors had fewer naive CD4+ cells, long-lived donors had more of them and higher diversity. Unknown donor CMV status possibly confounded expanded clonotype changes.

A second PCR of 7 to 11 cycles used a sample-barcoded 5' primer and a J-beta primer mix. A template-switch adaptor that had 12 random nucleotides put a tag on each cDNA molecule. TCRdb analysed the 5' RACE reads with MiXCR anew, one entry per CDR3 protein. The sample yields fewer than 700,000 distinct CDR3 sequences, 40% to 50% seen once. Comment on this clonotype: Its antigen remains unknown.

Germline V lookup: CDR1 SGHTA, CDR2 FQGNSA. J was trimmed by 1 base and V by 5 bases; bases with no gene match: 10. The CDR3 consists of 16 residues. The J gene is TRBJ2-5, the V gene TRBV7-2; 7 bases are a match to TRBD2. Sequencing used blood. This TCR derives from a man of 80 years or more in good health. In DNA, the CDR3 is TGTGCCAGCAGCCACAATCTCGGCGGGGGCCAAGAGACCCAGTACTTC. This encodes CASSHNLGGGQETQYF.